These 16 T cell receptor beta chains came from one sample sequenced in a study of shared clonotypes between healthy human individuals (TCRdb year 2020). Preparation of the library involved the immunoSEQ multiplex PCR assay. TCRdb holds this immuneACCESS table with in-frame rearrangements only. Some clones are missing; in checked studies, unresolved V genes explain under half, and the rest has no known cause. Here the sample has around 600,000 clones; 98% occur a single time. 0.3% of the sample comes from the top ten. CD8 naive samples were CD45RO-negative cells positively selected for CCR7, giving a CD45RA+CCR7+ population that excluded TemRA cells. What was sequenced was naive CD8+ T cells sorted from blood. The cell subset or site label on this specimen signifies: CD45RA+CCR7+. The receptor set was obtained from a man younger than 45 in good health.

This chain uses TRBV7-9 with TRBJ2-1, with 9 bases identical to TRBD2. The CDR3 totals 18 residues. Germline CDR1 is SEHNR and CDR2 is FQNEAQ (reference sequence). Trimming at V came to 2 bases and at J to 5 bases, leaving 13 bases not matched to a gene. CDR3 bases: TGTGCCAGCAGCTTAACAAAATCGACGGGACTAGCCGACAATGAGCAGTTCTTC. Translation: CASSLTKSTGLADNEQFF.

This sequence joins TRBV14 and TRBJ2-7, with D unresolved. Germline loops: CDR1 SGHDN, CDR2 FVKESK. Trimming cost V 1 base and J 2 bases, with 6 bases left between them. CDR3 length equals 13 residues. The CDR3 protein is CASSQVTPYEQYF. The DNA for the CDR3 is TGTGCCAGCAGCCAAGTCACGCCCTACGAGCAGTACTTC.

V is TRBV14 and J is TRBJ1-1; unclear D gene. Trimming removed 0 bases at V and 1 base at J, with 9 bases between. This CDR3 spans 15 amino acids. Germline CDR1 reads SGHDN; CDR2 reads FVKESK. The CDR3 nucleotides read TGTGCCAGCAGCCAAGAAGAATCAGGGAACACTGAAGCTTTCTTT. Translation gives CASSQEESGNTEAFF.

This clone was picked up many times. The V and J genes are TRBV13 and TRBJ1-5; D remains unclear. The CDR3 sequence is 12 residues long. Germline V gene lookup returns CDR1 PRHDT and CDR2 FYEKMQ (reference sequence). The V gene lost 3 bases and the J gene lost 5 bases, with 5 bases spanning the gap. The CDR3 is CASSFVDQPQHF. The CDR3 coding sequence is TGTGCCAGCAGCTTTGTGGATCAGCCCCAGCATTTT. The variable domain in full, completed from reference TRBV13 and TRBJ1-5, reads AAGVIQSPRHLIKEKRETATLKCYPIPRHDTVYWYQQGPGQDPQFLISFYEKMQSDKGSIPDRFSAQQFSDYHSELNMSSLELGDSALYFCASSFVDQPQHFGDGTRLSIL.

This chain links TRBV10-3 with TRBJ2-2; D gene ambiguous. This CDR3 is built from 14 residues. V lost 8 bases and J lost 2, with 12 bases in between. Germline CDR1 ENHRY, CDR2 SYGVKD. The CDR3 here is CAIPDDFNTGELFF. CDR3 nucleotide sequence: TGTGCCATCCCCGATGATTTTAACACCGGGGAGCTGTTTTTT.

The CDR3 is CASSNLSSGRDEQYF. In DNA, the CDR3 is TGTGCCAGCAGCAATCTTTCTAGCGGGAGGGATGAGCAGTACTTC. V is TRBV21-1 and J is TRBJ2-7; TRBD2, the table's D call, was not compared with the DNA. TRBV21-1 is reported as a pseudogene. CDR3 length equals 15 residues.

The chain recombines TRBV4-3 with TRBJ1-5; no definite D call. The germline gives CDR1 LGHNA, CDR2 YSLEER. The V and J ends lost 3 bases and 3 bases respectively, with 12 bases between them. CDR3 length: 15 amino acids. CDR3 protein: CASSQEVVDNQPQHF. The CDR3 DNA reads as TGCGCCAGCAGCCAGGAAGTTGTAGACAATCAGCCCCAGCATTTT.

This chain joins TRBV5-1 and TRBJ2-1, with 8 bases lining up with TRBD2. The V gene end was trimmed by 0 bases and the J gene end by 4 bases; junction bases not matched to a gene: 3. The CDR3 length is 15 residues. Germline V gene data show CDR1 as SGHRS and CDR2 as YFSETQ. CDR3 sequence (DNA): TGCGCCAGCAGCTTGGGAGCTAGCGGGTACAATGAGCAGTTCTTC. It specifies CASSLGASGYNEQFF.

The chain couples TRBV4-1 to TRBJ1-3; possible D gene TRBD1, 6 bases. The germline gives CDR1 MGHRA, CDR2 YSYEKL. V lost 9 bases and J lost 0, with 18 bases in between. The CDR3 spans 16 residues. CDR3 region: CASSPGEIFSGNTIYF. CDR3 bases: TGCGCCAGTTCGCCAGGGGAGATCTTCTCTGGAAACACCATATATTTT.

The rearrangement joins TRBV6-6 to TRBJ2-7; the D call may be TRBD1 or TRBD2 (5 bases each). The CDR3 extends over 14 amino acids. Trimming took off 6 bases at V and 5 bases at J, with 17 bases between the two ends. Germline V CDR1 and CDR2: MNHNY, SVGAGI (reference sequence). As DNA, the CDR3 is TGTGCCAGCAGAAACACCGGGACCGACCACGAGCAGTACTTC. Amino acids: CASRNTGTDHEQYF.

This chain connects TRBV10-3 to TRBJ1-5, with D unresolved. The ends were cut back, 0 bases at V and 2 bases at J, with 8 bases in the middle. The CDR3 covers 15 residues. Germline loops: CDR1 ENHRY, CDR2 SYGVKD. In DNA form, the CDR3 reads TGTGCCATCAGTGAGTCAGTTGGGGGCAATCAGCCCCAGCATTTT. Translated: CAISESVGGNQPQHF.

The rearrangement links TRBV4-3 to TRBJ2-2; D possibly matches TRBD1 or TRBD2 (5 bases each). Germline-derived CDR1 and CDR2 are LGHNA and YSLEER. V was cut by 1 base and J by 8 bases, with 14 bases left in between. The length of the CDR3 is 15 residues. This CDR3 reads CASSQGSGRRGELFF. CDR3 DNA sequence: TGCGCCAGCAGCCAAGGGTCAGGGAGACGGGGGGAGCTGTTTTTT.

J is TRBJ2-7 and V is TRBV13, with D perhaps TRBD1 (7 bases). CDR3 length equals 14 residues. V dropped 5 bases and J dropped 7 bases, with 18 bases sitting between them. Germline V gives CDR1 PRHDT, CDR2 FYEKMQ (reference sequence). The CDR3 DNA is TGTGCCAGCAGCCCCCCAGGGGGGAGTCGGGAGCAGTACTTC. Residues: CASSPPGGSREQYF.

This sequence joins TRBV5-5 and TRBJ2-1; 10 bases align to TRBD2. There are 16 residues in the CDR3. Germline V gene sequence: CDR1 SGHKS, CDR2 YYEKEE (reference sequence). V dropped 3 bases and J dropped 2; count of bases not matched to a gene: 5. CDR3 DNA sequence: TGTGCCAGCAGCTCAACTAGCGGGGATGCCTACAATGAGCAGTTCTTC. Its translation is CASSSTSGDAYNEQFF. The full variable domain, with the rest looked up from reference TRBV5-5 and TRBJ2-1, is DAGVTQSPTHLIKTRGQQVTLRCSPISGHKSVSWYQQVLGQGPQFIFQYYEKEERGRGNFPDRFSARQFPNYSSELNVNALLLGDSALYLCASSSTSGDAYNEQFFGPGTRLTVL.

The J gene is TRBJ2-7, the V gene TRBV7-2; TRBD1 matches at 11 bases. Trimming cost V 6 bases and J 4 bases; bases outside gene matches: 8. The CDR3 is 15 residues long. Germline values: CDR1 SGHTA, CDR2 FQGNSA. CDR3 residues: CASSYSGTGGYEQYF. The DNA for the CDR3 is TGTGCCAGCAGTTATTCCGGGACAGGGGGGTACGAGCAGTACTTC.

The chain links TRBV27 to TRBJ2-4, with D perhaps matching TRBD1 or TRBD2 (5 bases each). CDR3 size: 14 residues. From germline, CDR1 is MNHEY and CDR2 SMNVEV (reference sequence). Trimming cost V 4 bases and J 11 bases, with 18 bases left between them. CDR3 residues: CASSSVGDLTLQYF. CDR3 nucleotides: TGTGCCAGCAGTTCAGTTGGGGACCTGACCCTTCAGTACTTC.